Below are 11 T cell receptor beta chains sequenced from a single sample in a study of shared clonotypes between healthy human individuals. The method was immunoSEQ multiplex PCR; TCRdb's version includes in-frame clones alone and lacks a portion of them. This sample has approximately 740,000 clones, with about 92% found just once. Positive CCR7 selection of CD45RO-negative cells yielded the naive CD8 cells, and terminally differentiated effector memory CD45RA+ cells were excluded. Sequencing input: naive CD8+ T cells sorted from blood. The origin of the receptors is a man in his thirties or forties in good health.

CDR3 in amino acids: CASSSTSRRINEQFF. CDR3 DNA sequence: TGCGCCAGCAGCTCGACTAGCAGGCGAATCAATGAGCAGTTCTTC. The chain joins TRBV5-1 to TRBJ2-1, with 7 bases identical to TRBD2. This CDR3 comprises 15 residues. Germline trimming cut 3 bases from V and 6 bases from J; bases unmatched to any gene: 9. Per germline, CDR1 SGHRS and CDR2 YFSETQ.

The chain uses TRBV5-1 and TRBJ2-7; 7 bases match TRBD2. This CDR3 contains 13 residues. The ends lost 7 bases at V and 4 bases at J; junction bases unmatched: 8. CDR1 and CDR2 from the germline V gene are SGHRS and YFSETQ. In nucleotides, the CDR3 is TGCGCCAGCCAAGGGACTACCTCTTACGAGCAGTACTTC. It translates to CASQGTTSYEQYF.

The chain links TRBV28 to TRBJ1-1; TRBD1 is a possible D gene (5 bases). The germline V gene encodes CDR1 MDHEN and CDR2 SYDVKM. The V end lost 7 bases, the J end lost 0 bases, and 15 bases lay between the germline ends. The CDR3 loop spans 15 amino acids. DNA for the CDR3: TGTGCCAGCACCCAGGTGGGGCAGATGAACACTGAAGCTTTCTTT. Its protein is CASTQVGQMNTEAFF. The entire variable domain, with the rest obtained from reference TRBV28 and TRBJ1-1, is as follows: DVKVTQSSRYLVKRTGEKVFLECVQDMDHENMFWYRQDPGLGLRLIYFSYDVKMKEKGDIPEGYSVSREKKERFSLILESASTNQTSMYLCASTQVGQMNTEAFFGQGTRLTVV.

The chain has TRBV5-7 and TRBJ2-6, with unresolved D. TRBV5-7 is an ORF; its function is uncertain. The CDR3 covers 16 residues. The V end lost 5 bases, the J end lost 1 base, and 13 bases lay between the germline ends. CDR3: CASSLSPVSGANVLTF. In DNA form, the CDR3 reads TGTGCCAGCAGTTTGAGTCCTGTATCTGGGGCCAACGTCCTGACTTTC.

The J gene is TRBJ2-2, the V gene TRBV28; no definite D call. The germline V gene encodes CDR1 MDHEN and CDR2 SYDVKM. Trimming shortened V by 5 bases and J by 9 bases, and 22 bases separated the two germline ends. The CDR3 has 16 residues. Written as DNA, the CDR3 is TGTGCCAGCAGTCCCATCGCCGATTCTGAACACCGGGAGCTGTTTTTT. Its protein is CASSPIADSEHRELFF. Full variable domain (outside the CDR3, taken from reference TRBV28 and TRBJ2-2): DVKVTQSSRYLVKRTGEKVFLECVQDMDHENMFWYRQDPGLGLRLIYFSYDVKMKEKGDIPEGYSVSREKKERFSLILESASTNQTSMYLCASSPIADSEHRELFFGEGSRLTVL.

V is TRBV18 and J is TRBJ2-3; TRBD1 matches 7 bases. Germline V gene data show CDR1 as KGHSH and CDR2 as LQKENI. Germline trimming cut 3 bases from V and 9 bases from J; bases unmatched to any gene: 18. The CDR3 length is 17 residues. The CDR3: CASSPGQPGKIDLTQYF. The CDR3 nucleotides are TGTGCCAGCTCACCGGGACAGCCCGGCAAGATAGATTTGACGCAGTATTTT.

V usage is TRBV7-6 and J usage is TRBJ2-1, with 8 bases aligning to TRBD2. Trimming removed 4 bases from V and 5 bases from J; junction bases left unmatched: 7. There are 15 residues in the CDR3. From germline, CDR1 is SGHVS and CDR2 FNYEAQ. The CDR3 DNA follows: TGTGCCAGCAGCTCTGGACTAGCTGCTCACAATGAGCAGTTCTTC. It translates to CASSSGLAAHNEQFF.

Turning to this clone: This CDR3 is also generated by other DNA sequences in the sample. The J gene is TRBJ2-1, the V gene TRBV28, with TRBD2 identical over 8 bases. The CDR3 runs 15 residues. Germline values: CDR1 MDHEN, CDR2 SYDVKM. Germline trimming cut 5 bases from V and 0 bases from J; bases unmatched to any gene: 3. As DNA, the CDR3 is TGTGCCAGCAGTCCGGGGACTAGCTCCTACAATGAGCAGTTCTTC. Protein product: CASSPGTSSYNEQFF.

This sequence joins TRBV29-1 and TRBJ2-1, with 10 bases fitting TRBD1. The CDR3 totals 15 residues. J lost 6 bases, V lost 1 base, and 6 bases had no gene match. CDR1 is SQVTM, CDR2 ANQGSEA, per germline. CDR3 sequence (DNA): TGCAGCGTTGAAGGCCGGGACAGGGGCACCAATGAGCAGTTCTTC. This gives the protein CSVEGRDRGTNEQFF.

The CDR3 DNA sequence: TGCGCCAGCAGTGAAACCCCGGGACAGGGGTTCAATGAGCAGTTCTTC. It is translated as CASSETPGQGFNEQFF. The V call is TRBV10-2, the J call TRBJ2-1; 10 bases align to TRBD1. The CDR3 spans 16 residues. Trimming removed 3 bases from V and 6 bases from J; junction bases left unmatched: 8. Germline loops: CDR1 WSHSY, CDR2 SAAADI.

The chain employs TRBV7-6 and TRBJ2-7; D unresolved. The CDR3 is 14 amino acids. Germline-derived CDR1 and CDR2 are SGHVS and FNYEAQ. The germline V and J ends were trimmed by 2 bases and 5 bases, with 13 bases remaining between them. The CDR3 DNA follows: TGTGCCAGCAGCTTAATGGGCCCCAGAGACGAGCAGTACTTC. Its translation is CASSLMGPRDEQYF. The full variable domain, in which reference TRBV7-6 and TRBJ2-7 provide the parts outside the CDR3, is GAGVSQSPRYKVTKRGQDVALRCDPISGHVSLYWYRQALGQGPEFLTYFNYEAQQDKSGLPNDRFSAERPEGSISTLTIQRTEQRDSAMYRCASSLMGPRDEQYFGPGTRLTVT.